The clone carrying this TCR beta chain showed up many times. Its specificity is unknown. This sample was taken from a study of regulatory T cells in long-lasting Graves disease. Documented time point: newly diagnosed GD, antithyroid drugs for less than 3 months. Generation of the TCR library employed RNA extracted from PBMCs. Trimming shortened V by 5 bases and J by 3 bases, and 14 bases separated the two germline ends. Germline V gives CDR1 MNHNS, CDR2 SASEGT. The CDR3 consists of 15 residues. Arm-PCR of CDR3 regions and iRepertoire HTBI primers were used to build TCR beta libraries. TCRdb re-derived calls from the multiplex PCR reads in MiXCR, one entry per CDR3 protein. Of hundreds of thousands of distinct CDR3 sequences in the sample, around 15% were seen once. Whole-study results and caveats: Persistent cases favored TRBV28, TRBJ1-2 and TRBJ2-5.

A further study also used this sample, focusing on T cells in Graves' hyperthyroidism and ophthalmopathy. That investigation notes: Blood also carried most thyroid clonotypes expanded above 0.001.

This TCR came from a woman aged 25 to 39 with Graves disease. V gene TRBV6-1 combines with J gene TRBJ1-5; D is possibly TRBD1 (5 bases). Sequenced material: peripheral blood mononuclear cells (PBMCs), taken at new diagnosis, from a patient treated with antithyroid drugs. CDR3 coding DNA: TGTGCCAGCAGTCTCCGGGACGGCACCAATCAGCCCCAGCATTTT. Translating gives CASSLRDGTNQPQHF.